The 32 T cell receptor beta chains listed next were all sequenced from one sample in a study of shared clonotypes between healthy human individuals. Assay used: immunoSEQ multiplex PCR; TCRdb lists only in-frame clones, some missing. The sample yields 950,000 to 1,200,000 clones, 60% to 80% seen once. The sequenced sample consisted of memory CD4+ T cells from PBMCs. Sample subset: CD45RA-negative fraction. The receptors originated from a man in his late teens or twenties in good health. Some clones in this sample may be carry-over from other donors' samples.

This clone occurred a few times. This rearrangement joins TRBV9 to TRBJ1-1; TRBD1 matches 8 bases. J lost 4 bases, V lost 3 bases, and 8 bases had no gene match. Germline loops: CDR1 SGDLS, CDR2 YYNGEE. The CDR3 is made up of 15 amino acids. CDR3 nucleotides: TGTGCCAGCAGCGCCATACAGGGGGAGGGCACTGAAGCTTTCTTT. Protein: CASSAIQGEGTEAFF.

In nucleotides, the CDR3 is TGTGCCAGCAGCCCAACCACAGATACGCAGTATTTT. Amino acid sequence: CASSPTTDTQYF. The genes are TRBV7-6 and TRBJ2-3; D gene unclear. V gave up 5 bases and J gave up 2 bases, with 5 bases separating them. The CDR3 has 12 residues. The germline V gene encodes CDR1 SGHVS and CDR2 FNYEAQ.

Details on this clone: The sample carries other DNA sequences with the same CDR3. This chain connects TRBV18 to TRBJ2-2; TRBD1 is a possible D gene (5 bases). V lost 2 bases and J lost 1, with 5 bases in between. CDR3 length equals 14 residues. In germline, CDR1 is KGHSH, CDR2 LQKENI. The CDR3 loop is CASSPDRNTGELFF. The CDR3 coding sequence is TGTGCCAGCTCACCAGACAGGAACACCGGGGAGCTGTTTTTT.

The chain joins TRBV6-6 to TRBJ1-2; TRBD1 agrees at 7 bases. The ends lost 5 bases at V and 1 base at J; junction bases unmatched: 1. The CDR3 runs 13 residues. The germline CDR1 and CDR2 sequences are MNHNY and SVGAGI (reference sequence). CDR3 residues: CASSRDSNYGYTF. CDR3 in DNA: TGTGCCAGCAGTCGGGACAGTAACTATGGCTACACCTTC.

This clone was detected only a few times. Here the CDR3 reads CASIEQGRNQPQHF. As DNA, the CDR3 is TGTGCCAGCATCGAGCAGGGGAGAAATCAGCCCCAGCATTTT. The gene calls are TRBV28 and TRBJ1-5, with D perhaps TRBD1 (6 bases). V dropped 7 bases and J dropped 4 bases, with 14 bases sitting between them. CDR1 is MDHEN and CDR2 is SYDVKM in the germline V gene. This CDR3 is 14 amino acids long.

In the case of this clone: This sequence may be a read error, since a much larger clone differs from it by one base. This CDR3 fails to terminate in the conserved phenylalanine or tryptophan, so it likely reflects a read error. The gene calls are TRBV6-6 and TRBJ2-7; D remains unclear. The germline gives CDR1 MNHNY, CDR2 SVGAGI (reference sequence). V lost 6 bases and J 3 bases, leaving 12 bases between the germline ends. This CDR3 spans 13 amino acids. CDR3 region: CASSPHSIYEQYL. The DNA for the CDR3 is TGTGCCAGCAGCCCCCATAGCATCTACGAGCAGTACCTC.

The CDR3 DNA sequence: TGTGCCAGCAGAAAAGCCGGGGCTAGCGGAATATACGAGCAGTACTTC. This encodes CASRKAGASGIYEQYF. This rearrangement joins TRBV27 to TRBJ2-7; TRBD2 agrees at 7 bases. This CDR3 region has 16 residues. In germline, CDR1 is MNHEY, CDR2 SMNVEV (reference sequence). Trimming at V came to 6 bases and at J to 4 bases, leaving 15 bases not matched to a gene.

This chain uses TRBV4-2 with TRBJ1-1; no definite D call. With 0 bases removed from V and 8 bases from J, the gap between germline ends came to 7 bases. The CDR3 is made up of 12 amino acids. Germline CDR1 is LGHNA and CDR2 is YNFKEQ. The CDR3 sequence: CASSQEAGEAFF. CDR3 DNA: TGTGCCAGCAGCCAAGAGGCGGGGGAAGCTTTCTTT.

This sequence joins TRBV19 and TRBJ1-4, with D possibly TRBD1 on 6 matching bases. Germline assignment: CDR1 LNHDA and CDR2 SQIVND (reference sequence). Between the trimmed V and J ends, which lost 6 bases and 8 bases, there was a span of 19 bases. The CDR3 consists of 15 residues. The CDR3 loop is CASSVGQSRGEKLFF. In DNA, the CDR3 is TGTGCCAGTAGCGTTGGACAATCCAGGGGCGAAAAACTGTTTTTT.

The chain joins TRBV29-1 to TRBJ2-2, with 11 bases matching TRBD1. Germline trimming cut 7 bases from V and 0 bases from J; bases unmatched to any gene: 4. This CDR3 is 15 amino acids long. The germline V gene has CDR1 SQVTM and CDR2 ANQGSEA. Here the CDR3 reads CSAGTGGPNTGELFF. The CDR3 DNA sequence: TGCAGCGCAGGGACAGGGGGGCCGAACACCGGGGAGCTGTTTTTT.

This chain connects TRBV25-1 to TRBJ1-1, with D maybe TRBD1 (6 bases). The V and J ends lost 0 bases and 5 bases respectively, with 13 bases between them. This CDR3 contains 15 residues. Germline lookup yields CDR1 MGHDK and CDR2 SYGVNS. CDR3 protein: CASSEYGGRRTEAFF. The DNA for the CDR3 is TGTGCCAGCAGTGAATATGGGGGGCGAAGGACTGAAGCTTTCTTT. The full variable domain, completed using reference TRBV25-1 and TRBJ1-1, is EADIYQTPRYLVIGTGKKITLECSQTMGHDKMYWYQQDPGMELHLIHYSYGVNSTEKGDLSSESTVSRIRTEHFPLTLESARPSHTSQYLCASSEYGGRRTEAFFGQGTRLTVV.

This clone occurred once. V usage is TRBV28 and J usage is TRBJ2-7, with 8 bases that match TRBD2. Per germline, CDR1 MDHEN and CDR2 SYDVKM. V trimming: 6 bases; J trimming: 3 bases; junction bases outside the gene matches: 10. This CDR3 has 15 amino acids. In DNA form, the CDR3 reads TGTGCCAGCAGCTTTCGGGGGGGGCAGGTCTACGAGCAGTACTTC. As protein: CASSFRGGQVYEQYF.

This clone was counted between two and nine times. This chain links TRBV7-3 with TRBJ2-2, with a weak D call TRBD1 (6 bases). Germline V lookup: CDR1 SGHTA, CDR2 FQGTGA. Trimming removed 4 bases at V and 5 bases at J, with 8 bases between. The CDR3 has 13 residues. CDR3 loop: CASSSTGTGELFF. The CDR3 DNA reads TGTGCCAGCAGCTCCACAGGGACCGGGGAGCTGTTTTTT.

The chain joins TRBV2 to TRBJ1-3; D perhaps matches TRBD1 (6 bases). The CDR3 runs 15 residues. Germline loops: CDR1 SNHLY, CDR2 FYNNEI. V lost 4 bases, J lost 4 bases, and 14 bases lay in between. Here the CDR3 reads CASSVWGRGGNTIYF. In DNA, the CDR3 is TGTGCCAGCAGTGTTTGGGGCAGGGGAGGAAACACCATATATTTT.

This clone was seen ten or more times. The chain has TRBV27 and TRBJ1-1, with D possibly being TRBD1 (5 bases). The CDR3 has 15 amino acids. The V gene's germline CDR1 is MNHEY and CDR2 SMNVEV (reference sequence). Trimming left V 5 bases short and J 0 bases short, with 13 bases between. This chain's CDR3 is CASSAKTALNTEAFF. The CDR3 DNA reads as TGTGCCAGCAGTGCAAAGACAGCGTTGAACACTGAAGCTTTCTTT.

This chain joins TRBV28 and TRBJ2-6; D unclear. The CDR3 contains 14 residues. Trimming cost V 5 bases and J 2 bases, with 7 bases left between them. CDR1 and CDR2 (germline): MDHEN, SYDVKM. As DNA, the CDR3 is TGTGCCAGCAGTCCACAGCCTGGGGCCAACGTCCTGACTTTC. Translated: CASSPQPGANVLTF.

The sample holds one count of this clone. The chain combines TRBV10-3 with TRBJ2-7; TRBD2 aligns across 13 bases. The V gene end was trimmed by 10 bases and the J gene end by 5 bases; junction bases not matched to a gene: 5. This CDR3 contains 13 residues. Germline CDR1 ENHRY, CDR2 SYGVKD. The CDR3 bases are TGTGCCACAGGACTAGCGGGAGTCAACGAGCAGTACTTC. This gives the protein CATGLAGVNEQYF.

This rearrangement joins TRBV2 to TRBJ2-7; 7 nucleotides line up with TRBD2. V was pared by 3 bases and J by 5 bases, with 7 bases of the junction left unmatched. This CDR3 is 14 amino acids long. Germline CDR1 and CDR2: SNHLY and FYNNEI. The CDR3 DNA is TGTGCCAGCAGTGAGAGCGGGGTGGGAGACGAGCAGTACTTC. It translates to CASSESGVGDEQYF.

The chain uses TRBV27 and TRBJ2-3; D possibly matches TRBD1 or TRBD2 (7 bases each). CDR3 size: 14 residues. Germline V CDR1 and CDR2: MNHEY, SMNVEV (reference sequence). Trimming cost V 4 bases and J 3 bases, with 11 bases left between them. The CDR3 sequence: CASSSRGGTDTQYF. The DNA of the CDR3 is TGTGCCAGCAGTTCCAGGGGGGGGACAGATACGCAGTATTTT.

Only one count was recorded for this clone. The rearrangement uses TRBV6-1 and TRBJ1-5; 7 bases align to TRBD1. Germline V gives CDR1 MNHNS, CDR2 SASEGT. V was clipped by 4 bases and J by 4 bases; unmatched bases: 7. There are 15 residues in the CDR3. CDR3 loop: CASSGTGAWNQPQHF. In DNA, the CDR3 is TGTGCCAGCAGTGGAACAGGGGCATGGAATCAGCCCCAGCATTTT.

The CDR3 DNA follows: TGTGCCAGCAGTTTAGCGGTTACGGGGCGGAATGAGCAGTTCTTC. Amino acid sequence: CASSLAVTGRNEQFF. The chain carries TRBV7-3 and TRBJ2-1; tentatively, D is TRBD2 (6 bases). Germline CDR1 SGHTA, CDR2 FQGTGA. V was clipped by 6 bases and J by 7 bases, with 19 bases between them. The CDR3 runs 15 residues.

The gene calls are TRBV5-4 and TRBJ2-4; possibly TRBD2 for D (6 bases). In germline, CDR1 is SGHNT, CDR2 YYREEE (reference sequence). This CDR3 has 15 amino acids. V gave up 4 bases and J gave up 4 bases, with 15 bases separating them. This CDR3 is CASSLGRSKKNIQYF. CDR3 coding DNA: TGTGCCAGCAGCCTCGGGAGATCGAAAAAAAACATTCAGTACTTC.

V and J are TRBV11-2 and TRBJ1-2; tentative D call: TRBD1 (5 bases). Germline assignment: CDR1 SGHAT and CDR2 FQNNGV. Trimming took off 1 base at V and 2 bases at J, with 11 bases between the two ends. CDR3 length: 15 amino acids. The CDR3 DNA reads TGTGCCAGCAGCTTAGGATGGGCAGGGAACTATGGCTACACCTTC. It is translated as CASSLGWAGNYGYTF.

V usage is TRBV10-1 and J usage is TRBJ2-7; TRBD2 is a possible D gene (5 bases). The V and J ends lost 2 bases and 4 bases respectively, with 6 bases between them. The CDR3 sequence is 12 residues long. Germline CDR1 and CDR2: WNHNN and SYGVQD (reference sequence). CDR3 loop: CASSETGYEQYF. The DNA for the CDR3 is TGCGCCAGCAGTGAGACGGGGTACGAGCAGTACTTC.

This rearrangement joins TRBV7-3 to TRBJ2-7; D is undetermined. CDR3 length equals 14 residues. Trimming shortened V by 2 bases and J by 5 bases, and 13 bases separated the two germline ends. Per germline, CDR1 SGHTA and CDR2 FQGTGA. CDR3 region: CASSLLGHNDEQYF. CDR3 bases: TGTGCCAGCAGCTTATTAGGCCACAACGACGAGCAGTACTTC.

Comment on this clone: This sample includes further DNA sequences coding for the same CDR3. CDR3 loop: CASSPDLNTEAFF. In DNA, the CDR3 is TGTGCCAGCTCACCGGACTTGAACACTGAAGCTTTCTTT. The V and J genes are TRBV18 and TRBJ1-1; D is unresolved. Germline CDR1 reads KGHSH; CDR2 reads LQKENI. The CDR3 runs to 13 residues. V lost 3 bases, J lost 0 bases, and 5 bases lay in between. Looking up the rest from reference TRBV18 and TRBJ1-1 gives the full variable domain: NAGVMQNPRHLVRRRGQEARLRCSPMKGHSHVYWYRQLPEEGLKFMVYLQKENIIDESGMPKERFSAEFPKEGPSILRIQQVVRGDSAAYFCASSPDLNTEAFFGQGTRLTVV.

This clone was seen a single time. This chain uses TRBV2 with TRBJ2-3; 10 nucleotides agree with TRBD1. CDR1 SNHLY and CDR2 FYNNEI come from the germline V gene. The CDR3 spans 16 residues. V was clipped by 8 bases and J by 2 bases; unmatched bases: 10. The CDR3 DNA reads TGTGCCAGCGATAACGGGGGACAGGGGAACACAGATACGCAGTATTTT. It yields the protein CASDNGGQGNTDTQYF.

The rearrangement joins TRBV1 to TRBJ2-4. TRBV1 is recorded as a pseudogene. The CDR3 is made up of 18 amino acids. The DNA for the CDR3 is TGCACCAGCAGCCAAGTTAGCCCCCTTGGGGGTACCGGGGACATTCAGTACTTC. It codes for CTSSQVSPLGGTGDIQYF.

This rearrangement joins TRBV11-3 to TRBJ2-1; 10 nucleotides line up with TRBD2. The CDR3 totals 15 residues. Germline assignment: CDR1 SGHNT and CDR2 YENEEA. V was pared by 1 base and J by 6 bases, with 3 bases of the junction left unmatched. The DNA for the CDR3 is TGTGCCAGCAGCTTAGGGACTAGCGGCCTCAATGAGCAGTTCTTC. Encoded protein: CASSLGTSGLNEQFF.

This clone was counted a few times. V is TRBV2 and J is TRBJ1-4; D not certain. The V end lost 5 bases, the J end lost 1 base, and 8 bases lay between the germline ends. The germline CDR1 and CDR2 sequences are SNHLY and FYNNEI. There are 14 residues in the CDR3. The CDR3 DNA sequence: TGTGCCAGCAGTCGGGAATTAACTAATGAAAAACTGTTTTTT. Its protein is CASSRELTNEKLFF. Supplemented by reference TRBV2 and TRBJ1-4, the full variable domain reads EPEVTQTPSHQVTQMGQEVILRCVPISNHLYFYWYRQILGQKVEFLVSFYNNEISEKSEIFDDQFSVERPDGSNFTLKIRSTKLEDSAMYFCASSRELTNEKLFFGSGTQLSVL.

The chain couples TRBV2 to TRBJ1-1; tentative D call: TRBD1 (6 bases). Germline V gene lookup returns CDR1 SNHLY and CDR2 FYNNEI. The length of the CDR3 is 15 residues. V was clipped by 6 bases and J by 3 bases, with 17 bases between them. CDR3 sequence: CASSVQGNGYTEAFF. As DNA, the CDR3 is TGTGCCAGCAGCGTTCAGGGGAATGGGTACACTGAAGCTTTCTTT.

The V and J genes are TRBV5-1 and TRBJ2-1; no reliable D call. The CDR3 has 13 amino acids. Deletions cut 4 bases from V and 8 bases from J, with 13 bases between. CDR1 is SGHRS and CDR2 is YFSETQ in the germline V gene. CDR3 protein: CASSLPPADEQFF. CDR3 coding DNA: TGCGCCAGCAGCCTCCCCCCCGCCGATGAGCAGTTCTTC.